This entry features one TCR beta chain sequence. It lacks a known antigen. Within one base of it there is no much larger clone, and no base qualities were kept. The data were taken from a study of cytomegalovirus exposure and HLA in healthy donors (dated by TCRdb to 2016 to 2017). About the investigation overall: An earlier analysis of several hundred of the donors reported 276 Gb of sequence data and approximately 120 million unique TCR beta sequences obtained from around 180 million T cells. The genetic ancestry cluster associated with self-reported Caucasian donors included 81% of the roughly 400 genotyped donors. High-throughput TCR immunosequencing, statistical association of individual TCRs with disease status, and machine learning were combined to predict cytomegalovirus infection status. All discovery cohort repertoires had been generated on a single sequencing platform. In the later analysis, no new phenotypic data were used to find candidate immune exposures; instead, reliance was placed on TCR beta sequences and their occurrence across donors. Among some 400 genotyped donors of the cohort, an average of roughly 230,000 unique TCR beta nucleotide sequences was sequenced per donor, of which about 18% were non-productive. Class I and class II HLA loci were covered by the typing at four-digit resolution. Donor age, sex, ethnicity and CMV serostatus were compiled together with the repertoire data. Approximately 300 gigabases of sequencing data and around 88 million unique TCR sequences made up an early release that covered 500 to 650 HLA-typed donors. The T cell repertoires of under 700 subjects were profiled by immunosequencing and related to cytomegalovirus serostatus. Genome-wide SNP genotypes for about 55% of the roughly 670 donors were used in a later genetic analysis, which treated that subset as a discovery cohort. In addition to the first cohort of 666 subjects, a separate validation cohort of 120 different subjects was used. A few DR-DQ haplotypes were handled as single units for association and clustering because linkage in the cohort was strong. The study was designed to test whether signatures of past pathogen exposure could be identified by cataloging public T cell receptors. In a later analysis, previously published TCR beta repertoires from 550 to 750 donors were re-analyzed and high-resolution HLA genotyping was added so that TCR occurrence patterns could be studied. An earlier analysis of 500 to 650 of the donors applied high-throughput TCR beta sequencing to assess whether each TCR beta V gene segment acted as functional or pseudogenic. Typing coverage differed by locus: A, B, C, DRB1 and DQB1 were typed in about 620-630 donors, DQA1 in roughly 500, DPA1 in 600 to 610, and DPB1 in approximately 450. The investigation overall reported the following: Several of the top co-occurrence clusters appeared to be linked to parvovirus B19, influenza, CMV and Epstein-Barr virus, according to a later analysis. The sequencing pipeline was judged likely to have produced a cluster of highly shared sequence variants as a technical artifact. A later analysis associated about 17,000 TCR beta sequences with specific HLA alleles at a false discovery rate of 0.05. A few of the identified cytomegalovirus-associated TCR beta chains were confirmed in vitro to be specific for cytomegalovirus antigens. Most TCR sequences were seen in very few donors, while some public TCRs were found in many individuals. Most CMV-associated TCR beta chains appeared to be HLA-restricted in a later analysis, and the HLA associations seemed to be driven largely by CMV exposure. It was suggested by the authors that the approach could potentially be generalized to other disease states and immunological phenotypes. The classifier was reported to diagnose cytomegalovirus status with high specificity and sensitivity in both the original and validation cohorts. In a later genetic analysis, fewer N-insertions in productive TCRs were reported among donors in an Asian-associated ancestry cluster than the roughly 700-donor mean. In a later analysis, the rate of TCR association differed among HLA loci, with DRB1 alleles having the most associated TCRs and HLA-C alleles having the fewest. In this cohort, only TCR beta chains were sequenced, and detectable features were limited by the absence of alpha or paired-chain data. Roughly uniform sequencing depth across donors was assumed in presence/absence analyses, although this assumption may not hold. Linkage disequilibrium might explain the correlated functional status among segregating V segments, but an unknown experimental factor could not be ruled out. About 17 rarely observed V segments, including chromosome 9 orphons, were excluded from the earlier analysis of a few hundred of the donors because counts were too low. Immune exposure information for the cohort was limited to CMV serostatus. When HLA alleles, especially DR and DQ, strongly co-occurred, TCR associations were difficult to assign to individual alleles. Some IMGT-functional V segments, including TRBV6-2 and TRBV6-3, could not be distinguished by the 87-base-pair reads and were therefore excluded. A later analysis found that HLA-associated TCR beta chains were more clonally expanded and had lower generation probabilities than equally common non-associated chains. In a later genetic analysis, a missense DCLRE1C variant was associated with V-gene and J-gene trimming of TCR beta chains, and the association was replicated in an independent cohort. In the study, approximately 160 TCR beta chains were listed as associated with cytomegalovirus. An earlier analysis of around 540 of the donors showed that most TCR beta V segments appeared in productive rearrangements either about 87% or about 30% of the time, which broadly matched IMGT annotations. Because some donors lacked HLA typing at each locus, the association tests relied only on the typed subset. A further reported finding was that TCR beta sequences accurately predicted the HLA-A and HLA-B alleles for most subjects in the first cohort.

The library relied on the immunoSEQ multiplex PCR assay. For the multiplex PCR, a mixture combining 60 forward primers for TCR Vbeta segments and 13 reverse primers for TCR Jbeta segments was used. A multiplex PCR assay on genomic DNA amplified the CDR3 region of rearranged TCR beta genes. Amplified TCR beta libraries were sequenced as 87-base-pair reads on the Illumina HiSeq System. Per the authors' processing: A later analysis tallied about 77 million unique TCR beta chains across the 666 repertoires, and approximately 9.9 million of those chains were shared by two or more donors. Raw reads were error-corrected and collapsed into unique sequences by a nearest-neighbor algorithm in which closely related sequences were merged to remove PCR and sequencing errors. V, D and J gene segments were assigned by aligning CDR3 sequences to IMGT reference sequences. Each retained sequence needed at least a six-nucleotide match to both a V gene segment and a J gene segment. A rearrangement was called productive if the CDR3 had no stop codons and remained in frame with V and J, and every other rearrangement was called non-productive. CDR3 was defined by IMGT convention, running from the second conserved V-encoded cysteine to the conserved J-encoded phenylalanine. In an earlier analysis of roughly 610 of the donors, sequences lacking an unambiguous match to a single V gene segment were excluded. An earlier analysis of about 600 of the donors called V segments functional above 56.7% productive rearrangements and segregating when the between-donor standard deviation exceeded 5%. A statistical classification framework was developed to diagnose cytomegalovirus status using the catalog of TCR beta chain sequences. V and J gene assignment, in a later analysis, came from comparing TCR nucleotide sequences with IMGT/GENE-DB human TR gene sequences. A later analysis assigned CDR3 sequences and most-parsimonious VDJ recombination scenarios with the TCRdist pipeline. In a later analysis, each TCR beta chain was defined by its CDR3 amino acid sequence together with its V-gene family, and reads lacking a unique V-gene family were excluded. In a later analysis, 500 to 700 highly shared, low-generation-probability nucleotide sequences were removed to address suspected cross-contamination and a sequencing artifact. In a later analysis, a clonal expansion index for each public chain was calculated from normalized within-repertoire ranks of inferred template counts. A later analysis computed generation probabilities with a VDJ recombination model fitted to out-of-frame rearrangements, and checked the results against IGoR. Hypergeometric tests were used in a later analysis to score TCR-TCR, TCR-HLA and TCR-CMV co-occurrence, with a repertoire-size bias correction applied to the TCR pairs. A later analysis estimated false discovery rates by permuting HLA or CMV assignments 20 times. In a later analysis, co-occurring TCRs were grouped using DBSCAN, and TCRdist sequence similarity was added for clustering within HLA-allele-positive subsets. Repertoires with fewer than 30,000 or more than 120,000 public chains were left out of co-occurrence clustering, as were about five repertoires with anomalous nucleotide sharing. The immuneACCESS repertoire file appears here via TCRdb, limited to in-frame rearrangements. These files lack a portion of the clones; in checked studies, under half of the deficit traces to unresolved V genes, and the cause of the others is not known. V and J calls and clone size follow that table, whereas D and trimming were derived from the DNA. This sample comprises around 130,000 clones, 75% to 85% of them detected only once. The top ten clones comprise about 10% of the sample.

The cohort consisted of 670 or so healthy bone marrow donors. All cohort members were sampled while nominally healthy, although unrecorded immune exposures were likely present. The donor was CMV seropositive and was included in the group of approximately 310 seropositive cohort members. A peripheral blood sample was provided by each donor, and peripheral blood mononuclear cells were used for TCR beta sequencing. Genomic DNA extraction from the blood cell samples was performed with the Qiagen DNeasy Blood Extraction Kit. The CDR3 starts with the cysteine, ends with the phenylalanine, and has 16 residues. The kept DNA is CDR3 alone, 48 bases in frame from the first base. Trimming removed 4 bases from V and 0 bases from J; the gene matches leave 5 bases unexplained. In the germline V gene, CDR1 corresponds to SNHLY and CDR2 to FYNNEI.

The TCR was taken from a male donor in good health and CMV-seropositive. The rearranged chain carries TRBV2 and TRBJ1-3, and 8 junction bases match TRBD1. Sequencing was carried out using PBMCs. The nucleotide sequence is TGTGCCAGCAGTGTAGGACAGGGAGCCTCTGGAAACACCATATATTTT. This translates into CASSVGQGASGNTIYF.